Presented here are 8 T cell receptor beta chains from one specimen sequenced in a study of blood T cell repertoires in COVID-19. Sequencing used immunoSEQ multiplex PCR; TCRdb keeps in-frame clones, though not all of them. The sample gives 200,000 to 250,000 clones, around 88% of which show up once; about 1.5% is in the top ten. The sequencing sample was made of peripheral blood. These receptors all come from a man between 18 and 29 years old with active or convalescent COVID-19.

The chain carries TRBV14 and TRBJ2-4; D not resolved. The V end was cut by 0 bases, the J end by 7 bases, with 7 bases between. Germline CDR1 SGHDN, CDR2 FVKESK. The CDR3 length is 13 residues. The CDR3 DNA reads as TGTGCCAGCAGCCAAGATCTCCGGAACATTCAGTACTTC. Translated, it gives CASSQDLRNIQYF.

Only one count was recorded for this clone. The genes are TRBV4-2 and TRBJ1-4; 8 bases line up with TRBD1. The CDR3 covers 15 residues. Germline V gene lookup returns CDR1 LGHNA and CDR2 YNFKEQ. Trimming at V came to 0 bases and at J to 11 bases, leaving 8 bases not matched to a gene. CDR3: CASSQDDRGSGKLFF. Written as DNA, the CDR3 is TGTGCCAGCAGCCAAGATGACAGGGGCTCCGGGAAACTGTTTTTT.

With regard to this clone: This CDR3 is also generated by other DNA sequences in the sample. The V gene is TRBV5-1, the J gene TRBJ2-1, with 8 positions matching TRBD2. The germline gives CDR1 SGHRS, CDR2 YFSETQ. The V gene end was trimmed by 1 base and the J gene end by 1 base; junction bases not matched to a gene: 1. This CDR3 spans 15 amino acids. The CDR3 bases are TGCGCCAGCAGCTTGAGCGGGAGTTCCTACAATGAGCAGTTCTTC. Translation gives CASSLSGSSYNEQFF.

The CDR3 DNA reads as TGTGCCACCAGCAGAGATACAGCAAACACTGAAGCTTTCTTT. Its protein is CATSRDTANTEAFF. The chain employs TRBV15 and TRBJ1-1; D unclear. CDR3 length: 14 residues. Germline-derived CDR1 and CDR2 are LNHNV and YYDKDF (reference sequence). V dropped 0 bases and J dropped 2 bases, with 7 bases sitting between them.

V gene TRBV18 combines with J gene TRBJ1-1; TRBD1 agrees at 8 bases. Germline CDR1 reads KGHSH; CDR2 reads LQKENI. This CDR3 is 15 amino acids long. V lost 4 bases and J lost 4; bases outside the gene matches: 8. CDR3 residues: CASSQQGVRSTEAFF. The CDR3, as DNA: TGTGCCAGCTCACAACAGGGGGTCAGGAGCACTGAAGCTTTCTTT.

This rearrangement joins TRBV6-6 to TRBJ2-6; 7 bases are a match to TRBD2. The germline CDR1 and CDR2 sequences are MNHNY and SVGAGI (reference sequence). The CDR3 totals 12 residues. After removal of 6 bases from V and 18 bases from J, the junction contained 11 bases not matched to a gene. The CDR3 loop is CASRRSGGPETF. CDR3 DNA: TGTGCCAGCAGAAGATCGGGAGGCCCAGAGACTTTC.

This rearrangement joins TRBV5-1 to TRBJ2-3; 12 bases match TRBD2. There are 18 residues in the CDR3. Germline assignment: CDR1 SGHRS and CDR2 YFSETQ. With 4 bases clipped from V and 0 bases from J, the junction kept 9 bases outside the gene matches. This CDR3 reads CASSPGLAGTTSTDTQYF. CDR3 DNA sequence: TGCGCCAGCAGCCCGGGACTAGCGGGTACTACTAGCACAGATACGCAGTATTTT. Full variable domain (remainder filled in from reference TRBV5-1 and TRBJ2-3): KAGVTQTPRYLIKTRGQQVTLSCSPISGHRSVSWYQQTPGQGLQFLFEYFSETQRNKGNFPGRFSGRQFSNSRSEMNVSTLELGDSALYLCASSPGLAGTTSTDTQYFGPGTRLTVL.

The chain carries TRBV19 and TRBJ2-2, with D perhaps TRBD2 (6 bases). Germline-derived CDR1 and CDR2 are LNHDA and SQIVND (reference sequence). Deletions cut 2 bases from V and 5 bases from J, with 21 bases between. The CDR3 sequence is 18 residues long. The CDR3 DNA is TGTGCCAGTAGTATAAGGCCTGGACTCGCGGGACTTACCGGGGAGCTGTTTTTT. Translating gives CASSIRPGLAGLTGELFF.